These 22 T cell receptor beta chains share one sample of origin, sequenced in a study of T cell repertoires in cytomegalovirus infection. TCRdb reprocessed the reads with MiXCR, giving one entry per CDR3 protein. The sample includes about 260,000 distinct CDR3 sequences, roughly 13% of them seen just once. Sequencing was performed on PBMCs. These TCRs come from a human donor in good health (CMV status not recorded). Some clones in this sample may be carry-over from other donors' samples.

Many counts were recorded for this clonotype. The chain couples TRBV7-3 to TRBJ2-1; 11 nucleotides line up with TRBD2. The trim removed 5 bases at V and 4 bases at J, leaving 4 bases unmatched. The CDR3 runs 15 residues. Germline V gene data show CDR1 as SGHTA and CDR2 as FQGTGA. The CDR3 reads CASSALAGGYNEQFF. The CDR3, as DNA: TGTGCCAGCAGCGCGCTAGCGGGAGGTTACAATGAGCAGTTCTTC.

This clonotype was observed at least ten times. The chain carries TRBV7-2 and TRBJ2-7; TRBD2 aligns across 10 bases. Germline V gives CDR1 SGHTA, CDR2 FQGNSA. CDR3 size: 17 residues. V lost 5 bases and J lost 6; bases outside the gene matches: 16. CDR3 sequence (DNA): TGTGCCAGCAGCGCCCAGCCCAGCGGGAGGGCCAACACCGAGCAGTACTTC. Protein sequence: CASSAQPSGRANTEQYF.

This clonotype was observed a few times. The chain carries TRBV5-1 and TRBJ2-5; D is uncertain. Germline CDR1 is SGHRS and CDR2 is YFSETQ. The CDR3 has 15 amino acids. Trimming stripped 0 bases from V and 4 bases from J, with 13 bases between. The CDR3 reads CASSLDGLLPETQYF. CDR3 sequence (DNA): TGCGCCAGCAGCTTGGACGGCCTCCTTCCAGAGACCCAGTACTTC.

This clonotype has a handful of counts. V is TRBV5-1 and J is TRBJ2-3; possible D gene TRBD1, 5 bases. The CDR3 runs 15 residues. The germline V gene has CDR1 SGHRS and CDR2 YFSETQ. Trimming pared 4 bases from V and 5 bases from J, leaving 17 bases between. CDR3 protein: CASSPTGRLGDTQYF. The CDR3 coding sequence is TGCGCCAGCAGCCCAACAGGCCGGTTGGGAGATACGCAGTATTTT.

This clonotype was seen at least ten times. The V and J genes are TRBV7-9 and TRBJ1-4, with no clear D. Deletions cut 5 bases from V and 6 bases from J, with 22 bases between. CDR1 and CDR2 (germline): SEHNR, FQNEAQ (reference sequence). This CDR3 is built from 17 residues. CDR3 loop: CASSNAGSQFLYEKLFF. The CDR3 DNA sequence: TGTGCCAGCAGCAACGCGGGGAGCCAATTCCTTTATGAAAAACTGTTTTTT.

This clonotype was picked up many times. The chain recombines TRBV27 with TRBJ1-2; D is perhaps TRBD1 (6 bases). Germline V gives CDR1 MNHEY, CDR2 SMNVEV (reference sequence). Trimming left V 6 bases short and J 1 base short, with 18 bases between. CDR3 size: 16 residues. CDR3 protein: CASSRGMGGSNYGYTF. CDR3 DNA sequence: TGTGCCAGCAGCCGGGGTATGGGGGGCAGTAACTATGGCTACACCTTC.

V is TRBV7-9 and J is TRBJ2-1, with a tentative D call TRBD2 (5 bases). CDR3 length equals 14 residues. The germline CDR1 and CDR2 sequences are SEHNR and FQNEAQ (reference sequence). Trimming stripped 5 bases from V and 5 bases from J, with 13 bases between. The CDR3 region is CASSPQLGNNEQFF. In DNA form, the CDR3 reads TGTGCCAGCAGCCCGCAACTAGGAAACAATGAGCAGTTCTTC.

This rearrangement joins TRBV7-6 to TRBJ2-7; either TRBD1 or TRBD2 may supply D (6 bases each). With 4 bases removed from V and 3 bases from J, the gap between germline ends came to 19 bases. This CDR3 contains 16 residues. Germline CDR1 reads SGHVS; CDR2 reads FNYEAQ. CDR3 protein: CASSWGASTTIYEQYF. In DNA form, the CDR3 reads TGTGCCAGCAGCTGGGGGGCGAGCACCACGATCTACGAGCAGTACTTC. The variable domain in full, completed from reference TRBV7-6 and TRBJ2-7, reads GAGVSQSPRYKVTKRGQDVALRCDPISGHVSLYWYRQALGQGPEFLTYFNYEAQQDKSGLPNDRFSAERPEGSISTLTIQRTEQRDSAMYRCASSWGASTTIYEQYFGPGTRLTVT.

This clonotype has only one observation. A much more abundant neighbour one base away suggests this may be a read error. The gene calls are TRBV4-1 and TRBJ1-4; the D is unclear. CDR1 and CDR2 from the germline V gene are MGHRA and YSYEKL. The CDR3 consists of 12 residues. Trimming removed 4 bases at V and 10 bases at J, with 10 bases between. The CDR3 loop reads CASSRETGKLFF. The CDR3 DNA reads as TGCGCCAGCAGCCGAGAGACCGGAAAACTGTTTTTT.

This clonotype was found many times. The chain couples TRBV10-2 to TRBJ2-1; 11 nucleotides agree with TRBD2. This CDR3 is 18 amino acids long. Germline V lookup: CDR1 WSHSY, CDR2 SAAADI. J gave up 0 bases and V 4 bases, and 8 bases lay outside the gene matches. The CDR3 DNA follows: TGCGCCAGCAGTGCTACGGGACTAGCGGTAAGCTCCTACAATGAGCAGTTCTTC. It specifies CASSATGLAVSSYNEQFF.

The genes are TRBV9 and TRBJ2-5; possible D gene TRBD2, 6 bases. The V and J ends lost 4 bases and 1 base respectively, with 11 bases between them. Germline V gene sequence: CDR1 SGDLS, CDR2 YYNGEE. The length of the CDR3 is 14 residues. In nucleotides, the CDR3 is TGTGCCAGCAGCACCGGGACTGCCCAAGAGACCCAGTACTTC. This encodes CASSTGTAQETQYF. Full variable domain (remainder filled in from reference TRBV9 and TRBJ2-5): DSGVTQTPKHLITATGQRVTLRCSPRSGDLSVYWYQQSLDQGLQFLIQYYNGEERAKGNILERFSAQQFPDLHSELNLSSLELGDSALYFCASSTGTAQETQYFGPGTRLLVL.

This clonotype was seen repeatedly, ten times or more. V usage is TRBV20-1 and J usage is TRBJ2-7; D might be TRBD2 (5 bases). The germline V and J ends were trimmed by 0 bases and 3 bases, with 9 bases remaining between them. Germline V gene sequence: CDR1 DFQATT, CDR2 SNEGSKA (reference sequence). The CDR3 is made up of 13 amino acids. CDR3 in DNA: TGCAGTGCTAGAGATACCCGGGACTACGAGCAGTACTTC. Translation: CSARDTRDYEQYF.

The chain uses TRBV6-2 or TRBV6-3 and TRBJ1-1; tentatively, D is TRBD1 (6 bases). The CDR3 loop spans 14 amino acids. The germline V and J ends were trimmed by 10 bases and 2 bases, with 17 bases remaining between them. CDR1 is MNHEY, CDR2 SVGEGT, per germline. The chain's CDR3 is CATRTPDRNTEAFF. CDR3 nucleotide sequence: TGTGCCACCAGAACCCCGGACAGAAACACTGAAGCTTTCTTT.

This chain's CDR3 is CASRRLAPRRTRSSYNEQFF. As DNA, the CDR3 is TGTGCCAGCAGACGACTAGCGCCCCGACGGACCCGAAGCTCCTACAATGAGCAGTTCTTC. The chain recombines TRBV6-2 or TRBV6-3 with TRBJ2-1; TRBD2 agrees at 8 bases. With V trimmed by 6 bases and J by 0 bases, 19 bases remained unmatched. The CDR3 spans 20 residues. CDR1 and CDR2 (germline): MNHEY, SVGEGT.

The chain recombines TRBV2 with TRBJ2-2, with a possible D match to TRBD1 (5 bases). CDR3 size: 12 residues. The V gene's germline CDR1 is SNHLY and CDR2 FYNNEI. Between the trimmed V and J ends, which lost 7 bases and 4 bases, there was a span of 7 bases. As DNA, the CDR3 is TGTGCCAGCAAGGGGCCCACCGGGGAGCTGTTTTTT. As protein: CASKGPTGELFF.

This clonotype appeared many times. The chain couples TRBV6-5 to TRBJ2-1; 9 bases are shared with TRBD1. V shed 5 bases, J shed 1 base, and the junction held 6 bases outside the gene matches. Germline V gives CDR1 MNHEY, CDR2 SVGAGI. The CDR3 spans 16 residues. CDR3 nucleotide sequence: TGTGCCAGCAGTACAGGGACAGGGTTTTCCTACAATGAGCAGTTCTTC. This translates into CASSTGTGFSYNEQFF.

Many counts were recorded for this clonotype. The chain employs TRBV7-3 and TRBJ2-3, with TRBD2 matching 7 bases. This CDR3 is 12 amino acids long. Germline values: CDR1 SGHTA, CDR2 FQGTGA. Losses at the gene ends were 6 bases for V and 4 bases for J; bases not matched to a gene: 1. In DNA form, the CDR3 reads TGTGCCAGCAGTCGGGGGGCAGATACGCAGTATTTT. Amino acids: CASSRGADTQYF.

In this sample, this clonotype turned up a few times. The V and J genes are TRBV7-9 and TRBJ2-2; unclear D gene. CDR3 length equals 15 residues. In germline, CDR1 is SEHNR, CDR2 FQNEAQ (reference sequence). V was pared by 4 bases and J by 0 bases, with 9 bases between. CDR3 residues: CASSWAVANTGELFF. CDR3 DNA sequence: TGTGCCAGCAGCTGGGCAGTAGCGAACACCGGGGAGCTGTTTTTT. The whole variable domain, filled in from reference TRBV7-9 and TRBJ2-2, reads DTGVSQNPRHKITKRGQNVTFRCDPISEHNRLYWYRQTLGQGPEFLTYFQNEAQLEKSRLLSDRFSAERPKGSFSTLEIQRTEQGDSAMYLCASSWAVANTGELFFGEGSRLTVL.

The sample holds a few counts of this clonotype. In DNA form, the CDR3 reads TGTGCCAGCAGTCCCCGTGGAAGGCCCCCGGAAGAGCAGTACTTC. Protein sequence: CASSPRGRPPEEQYF. The gene calls are TRBV6-2 or TRBV6-3 and TRBJ2-7, with D unclear. This CDR3 spans 15 amino acids. Germline V gene sequence: CDR1 MNHEY, CDR2 SVGEGT. V lost 5 bases to trimming and J lost 7 bases, with 21 bases between them.

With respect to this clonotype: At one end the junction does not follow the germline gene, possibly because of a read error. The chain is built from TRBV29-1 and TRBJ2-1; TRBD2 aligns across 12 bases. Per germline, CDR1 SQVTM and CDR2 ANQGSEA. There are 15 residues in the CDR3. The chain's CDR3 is CSVEGLAGLHNEQFF. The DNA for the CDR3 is TGCAGCGTGGAAGGACTAGCGGGACTCCACAATGAGCAGTTCTTC.

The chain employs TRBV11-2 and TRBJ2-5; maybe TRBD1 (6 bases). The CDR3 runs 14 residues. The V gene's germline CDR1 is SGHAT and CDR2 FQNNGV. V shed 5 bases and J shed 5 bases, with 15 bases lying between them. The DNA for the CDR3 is TGTGCCAGCAGCGGGGGCGGCCGAAGGGAGACCCAGTACTTC. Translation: CASSGGGRRETQYF.

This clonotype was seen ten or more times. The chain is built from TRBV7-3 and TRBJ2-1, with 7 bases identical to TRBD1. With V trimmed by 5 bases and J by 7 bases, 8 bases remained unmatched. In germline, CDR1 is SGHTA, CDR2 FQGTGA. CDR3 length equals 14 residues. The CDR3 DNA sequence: TGTGCCAGCAGCCCAAGGACAGGTGGGAATGAGCAGTTCTTC. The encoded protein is CASSPRTGGNEQFF.